The clone carrying this TCR beta chain came up a few times. Its antigen is still unknown. Molecules of cDNA were individually given unique molecular identifiers that were attached to them. TCRdb re-called the 5' RACE reads with MiXCR, one entry per CDR3 protein. The profile shows about 62,000 distinct CDR3 sequences, roughly 8.8% of them singletons. These data come from a study of early T cells in non-severe SARS-CoV-2 infection. Study background: Sequencing used unsorted whole-blood bulk RNA, so chains lack pairing. Study results and limitations: Anti-spike CD8 responses were favored in VDJdb matching, and private and CD4 specificities were missed.

This CDR3 spans 13 amino acids. J was trimmed by 1 base and V by 5 bases; bases with no gene match: 4. Germline V gives CDR1 GTSNPN, CDR2 SVGIG (reference sequence). This clonotype was obtained from an adult who was a healthcare worker with PCR-confirmed SARS-CoV-2 infection or an uninfected control (not recorded which). The specimen sequenced was whole blood. The V call is TRBV30, the J call TRBJ1-1, with TRBD1 matching 7 bases. CDR3 sequence reads: CAWGRDRNTEAFF. Written as DNA, the CDR3 is TGTGCCTGGGGTCGGGACAGGAACACTGAAGCTTTCTTT.